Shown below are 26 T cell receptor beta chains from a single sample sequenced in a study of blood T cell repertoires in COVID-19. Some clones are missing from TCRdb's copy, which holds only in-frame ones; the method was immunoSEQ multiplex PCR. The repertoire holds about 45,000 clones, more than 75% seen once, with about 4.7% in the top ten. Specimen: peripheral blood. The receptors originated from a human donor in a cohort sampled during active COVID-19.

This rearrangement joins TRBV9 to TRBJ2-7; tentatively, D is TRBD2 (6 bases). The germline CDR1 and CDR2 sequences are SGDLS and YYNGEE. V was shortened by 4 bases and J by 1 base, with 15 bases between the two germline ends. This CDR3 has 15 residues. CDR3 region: CASSRSGGLSYEQYF. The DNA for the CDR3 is TGTGCCAGCAGCCGATCCGGAGGGCTGTCCTACGAGCAGTACTTC.

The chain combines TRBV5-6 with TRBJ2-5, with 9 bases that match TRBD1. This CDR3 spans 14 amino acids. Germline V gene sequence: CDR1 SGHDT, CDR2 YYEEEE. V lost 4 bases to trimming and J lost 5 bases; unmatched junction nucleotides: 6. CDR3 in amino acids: CASSSWTGDETQYF. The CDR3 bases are TGTGCCAGCAGCAGCTGGACAGGGGACGAGACCCAGTACTTC.

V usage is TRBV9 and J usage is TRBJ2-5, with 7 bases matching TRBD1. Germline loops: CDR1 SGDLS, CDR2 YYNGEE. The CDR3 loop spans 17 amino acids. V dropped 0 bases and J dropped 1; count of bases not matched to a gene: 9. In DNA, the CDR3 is TGTGCCAGCAGCGTAGCCACCGGAGGACAGGCCCAAGAGACCCAGTACTTC. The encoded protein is CASSVATGGQAQETQYF.

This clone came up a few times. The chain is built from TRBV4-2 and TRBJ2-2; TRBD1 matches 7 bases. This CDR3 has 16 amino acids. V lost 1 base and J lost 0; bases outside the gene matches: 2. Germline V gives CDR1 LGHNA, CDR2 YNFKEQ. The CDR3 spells CASSQAQGANTGELFF. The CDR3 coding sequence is TGTGCCAGCAGCCAAGCTCAGGGGGCGAACACCGGGGAGCTGTTTTTT.

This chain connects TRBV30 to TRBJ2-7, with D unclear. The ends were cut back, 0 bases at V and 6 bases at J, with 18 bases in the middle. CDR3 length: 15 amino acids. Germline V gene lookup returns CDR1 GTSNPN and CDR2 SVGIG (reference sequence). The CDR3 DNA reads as TGTGCCTGGAGTGTAAACATCAACCCAGGATCCGAGCAGTACTTC. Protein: CAWSVNINPGSEQYF.

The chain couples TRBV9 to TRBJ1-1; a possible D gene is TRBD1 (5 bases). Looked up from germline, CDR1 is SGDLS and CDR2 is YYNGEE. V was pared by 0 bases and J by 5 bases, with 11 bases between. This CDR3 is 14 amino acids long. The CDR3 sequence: CASSVEGEVTEAFF. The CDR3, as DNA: TGTGCCAGCAGCGTAGAAGGGGAAGTGACTGAAGCTTTCTTT.

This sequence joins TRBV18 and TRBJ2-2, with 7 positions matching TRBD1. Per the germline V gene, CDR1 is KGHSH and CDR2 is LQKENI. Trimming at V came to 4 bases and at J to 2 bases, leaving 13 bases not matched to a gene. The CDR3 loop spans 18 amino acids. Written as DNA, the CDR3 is TGTGCCAGCTCACGCTCACCAACCGGGACAGTAAACACCGGGGAGCTGTTTTTT. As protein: CASSRSPTGTVNTGELFF.

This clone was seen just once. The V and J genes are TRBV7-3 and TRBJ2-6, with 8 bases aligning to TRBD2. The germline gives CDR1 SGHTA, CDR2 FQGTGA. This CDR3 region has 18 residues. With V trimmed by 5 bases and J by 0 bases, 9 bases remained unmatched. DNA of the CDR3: TGTGCCAGCAGCCCCCGCGGGGGGTTAAGCTCTGGGGCCAACGTCCTGACTTTC. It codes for CASSPRGGLSSGANVLTF.

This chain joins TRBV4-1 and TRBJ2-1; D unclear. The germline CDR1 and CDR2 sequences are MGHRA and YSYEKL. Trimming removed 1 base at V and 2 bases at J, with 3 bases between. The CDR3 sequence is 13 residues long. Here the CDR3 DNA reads TGCGCCAGCAGCCAAGGGCCCTACAATGAGCAGTTCTTC. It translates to CASSQGPYNEQFF.

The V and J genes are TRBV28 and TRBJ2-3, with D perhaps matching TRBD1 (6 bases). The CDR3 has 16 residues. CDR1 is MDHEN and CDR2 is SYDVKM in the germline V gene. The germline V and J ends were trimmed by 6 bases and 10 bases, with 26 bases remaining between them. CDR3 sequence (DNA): TGTGCCAGCAGCCGCATCGAAGAAGGGGGATTAAGGGCGCAGTATTTT. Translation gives CASSRIEEGGLRAQYF.

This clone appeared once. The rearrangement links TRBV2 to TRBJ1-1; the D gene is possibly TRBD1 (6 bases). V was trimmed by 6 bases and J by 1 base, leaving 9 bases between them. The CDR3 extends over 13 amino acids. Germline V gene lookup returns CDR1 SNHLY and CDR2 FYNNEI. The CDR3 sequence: CASRDRENTEAFF. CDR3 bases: TGTGCCAGCAGGGACAGAGAGAACACTGAAGCTTTCTTT.

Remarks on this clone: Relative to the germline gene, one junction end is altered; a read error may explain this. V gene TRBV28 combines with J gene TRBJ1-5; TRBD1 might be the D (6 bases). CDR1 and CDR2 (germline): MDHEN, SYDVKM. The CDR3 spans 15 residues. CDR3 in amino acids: CASGFYKGHNQPQHF. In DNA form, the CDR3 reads TGTGCCAGCGGTTTCTATAAGGGACACAATCAGCCCCAGCATTTT.

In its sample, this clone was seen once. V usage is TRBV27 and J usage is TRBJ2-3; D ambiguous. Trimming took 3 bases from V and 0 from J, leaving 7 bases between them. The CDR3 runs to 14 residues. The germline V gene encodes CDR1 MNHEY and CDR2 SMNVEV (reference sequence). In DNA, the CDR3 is TGTGCCAGCAGTTTGACTCTTAGCACAGATACGCAGTATTTT. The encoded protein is CASSLTLSTDTQYF.

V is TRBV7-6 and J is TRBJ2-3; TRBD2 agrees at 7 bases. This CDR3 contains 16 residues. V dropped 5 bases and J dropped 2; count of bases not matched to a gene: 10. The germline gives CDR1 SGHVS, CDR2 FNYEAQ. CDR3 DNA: TGTGCCAGCAGCCGAACTAGCGCTTCCTACACAGATACGCAGTATTTT. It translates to CASSRTSASYTDTQYF.

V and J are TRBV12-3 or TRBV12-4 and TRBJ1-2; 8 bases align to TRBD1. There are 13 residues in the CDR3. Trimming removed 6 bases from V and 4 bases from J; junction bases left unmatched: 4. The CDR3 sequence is CASRQGASYGYTF. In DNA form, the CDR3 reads TGTGCCAGCAGGCAGGGGGCGAGCTATGGCTACACCTTC.

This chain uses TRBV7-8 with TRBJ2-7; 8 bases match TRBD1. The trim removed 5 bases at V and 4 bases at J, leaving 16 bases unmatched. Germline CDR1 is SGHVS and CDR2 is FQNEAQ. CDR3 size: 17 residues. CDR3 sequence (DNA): TGTGCCAGCAGCACCTGGACAGGGTCCGCGTTTACTTACGAGCAGTACTTC. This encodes CASSTWTGSAFTYEQYF.

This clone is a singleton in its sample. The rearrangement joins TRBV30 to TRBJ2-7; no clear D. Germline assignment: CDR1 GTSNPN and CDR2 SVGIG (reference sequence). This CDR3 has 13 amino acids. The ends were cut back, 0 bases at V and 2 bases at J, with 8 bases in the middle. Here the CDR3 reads CAWSVARTYEQYF. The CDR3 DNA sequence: TGTGCCTGGAGTGTAGCCAGGACCTACGAGCAGTACTTC.

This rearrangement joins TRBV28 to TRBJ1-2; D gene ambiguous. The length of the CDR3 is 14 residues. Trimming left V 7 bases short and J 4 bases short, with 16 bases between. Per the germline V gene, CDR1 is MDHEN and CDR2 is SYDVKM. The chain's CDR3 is CASTSDTLIYGYTF. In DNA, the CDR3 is TGTGCCAGCACTTCAGACACGTTAATCTATGGCTACACCTTC.

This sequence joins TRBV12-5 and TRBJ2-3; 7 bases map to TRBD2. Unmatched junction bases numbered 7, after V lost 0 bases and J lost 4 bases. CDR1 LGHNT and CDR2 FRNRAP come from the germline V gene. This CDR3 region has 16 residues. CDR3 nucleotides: TGTGCTAGTGGTTTGGTGATTGGCGGGAGTCCAGATACGCAGTATTTT. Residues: CASGLVIGGSPDTQYF.

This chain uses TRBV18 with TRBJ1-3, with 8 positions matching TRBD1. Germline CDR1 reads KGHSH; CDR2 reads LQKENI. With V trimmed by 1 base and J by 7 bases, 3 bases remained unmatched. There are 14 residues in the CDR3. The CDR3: CASSPLQGENTIYF. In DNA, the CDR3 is TGTGCCAGCTCACCACTACAGGGGGAGAACACCATATATTTT.

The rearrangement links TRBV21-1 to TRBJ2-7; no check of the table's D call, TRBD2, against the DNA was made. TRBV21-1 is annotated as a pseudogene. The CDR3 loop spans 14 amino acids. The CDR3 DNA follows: TGTGCCAGCAGCAAAGGCGGGTGCTCCTACGAGCAGTACTTC. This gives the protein CASSKGGCSYEQYF.

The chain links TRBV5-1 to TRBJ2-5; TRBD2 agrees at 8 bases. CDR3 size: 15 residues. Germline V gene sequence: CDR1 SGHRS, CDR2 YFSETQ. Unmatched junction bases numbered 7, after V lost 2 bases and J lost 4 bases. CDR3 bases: TGCGCCAGCAGCTTTAGGAGCGGGGGCTTAGAGACCCAGTACTTC. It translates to CASSFRSGGLETQYF.

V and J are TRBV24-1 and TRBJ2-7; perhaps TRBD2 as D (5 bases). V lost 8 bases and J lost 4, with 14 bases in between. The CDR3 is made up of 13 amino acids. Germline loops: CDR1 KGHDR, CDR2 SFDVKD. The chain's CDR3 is CATKLRGTYEQYF. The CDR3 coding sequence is TGTGCCACCAAGCTCCGGGGTACTTACGAGCAGTACTTC.

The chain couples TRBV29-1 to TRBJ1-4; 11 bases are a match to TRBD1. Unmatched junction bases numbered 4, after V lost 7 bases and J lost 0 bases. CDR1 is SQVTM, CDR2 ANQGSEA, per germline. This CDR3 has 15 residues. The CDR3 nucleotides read TGCAGCGCCAGGACAGGGGGCGCAACTAATGAAAAACTGTTTTTT. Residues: CSARTGGATNEKLFF.

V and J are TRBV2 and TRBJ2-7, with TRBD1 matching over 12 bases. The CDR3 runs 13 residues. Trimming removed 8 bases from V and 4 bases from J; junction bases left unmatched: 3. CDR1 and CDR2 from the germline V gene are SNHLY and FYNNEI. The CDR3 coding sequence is TGTGCCAGCGGGACAGGGGGCCGGTACGAGCAGTACTTC. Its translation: CASGTGGRYEQYF.

CDR3 sequence (DNA): TGTGCCAGCAGTGAACCGGGACTAACTTCCTACAATGAGCAGTTCTTC. Protein sequence: CASSEPGLTSYNEQFF. The chain employs TRBV25-1 and TRBJ2-1; TRBD2 aligns across 7 bases. Trimming took 2 bases from V and 1 from J; bases not matched to a gene: 5. In germline, CDR1 is MGHDK, CDR2 SYGVNS. This CDR3 comprises 16 residues.